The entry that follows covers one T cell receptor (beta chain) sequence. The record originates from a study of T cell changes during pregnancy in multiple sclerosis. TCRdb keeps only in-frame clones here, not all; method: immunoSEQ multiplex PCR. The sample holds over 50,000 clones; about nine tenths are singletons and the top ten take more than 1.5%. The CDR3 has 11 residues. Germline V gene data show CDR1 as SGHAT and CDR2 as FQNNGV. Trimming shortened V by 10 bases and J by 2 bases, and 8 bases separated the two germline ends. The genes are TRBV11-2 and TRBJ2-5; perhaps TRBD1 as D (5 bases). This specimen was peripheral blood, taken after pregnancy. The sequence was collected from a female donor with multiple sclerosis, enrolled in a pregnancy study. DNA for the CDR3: TGTGCCAAACAGGAGCAAGAGACCCAGTACTTC. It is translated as CAKQEQETQYF.